The next 10 T cell receptor delta chains were all read from a single sample in a study of gamma-delta T cells after stem cell transplantation. TCRdb reprocessed the RT-PCR reads using CATT. Altogether thousands of delta-chain clones are present, approximately 17% being singletons, with the ten largest covering around 4.8%. Sequences were obtained from gamma-delta T cells. The receptors shown here come from a human donor. It is not recorded whose cells these are; they may come from a transplant donor.

Within the sample, this clone is medium-sized. The V call is TRDV1, the J call TRDJ1; 12 bases fit TRDD3. Germline V gives CDR1 TSWWSYY, CDR2 QGS. The length of the CDR3 is 21 residues. V lost 3 bases to trimming and J lost 4 bases; unmatched junction nucleotides: 21. The CDR3, as DNA: TGTGCTCTTGGGGACCTTTCCTACCCCGTTCCTACTGGGGGATACATCGATAAACTCATCTTT. Its protein product is CALGDLSYPVPTGGYIDKLIF.

With regard to this clone: The DNA is omitted, as the CDR3 cannot be located on it reliably, and the CDR3 follows TCRdb's listing. The chain is built from TRAV29/DV5 and TRDJ3; the table calls TRDD3, which could not be checked here. 23 amino acids form the CDR3, both terminal residues included. The germline V gene encodes CDR1 NSMFDY and CDR2 ISSIKDK. The CDR3 loop is CSVLLCTTRYCLGTPWDTRQMFF.

This clone was seen a handful of times. This sequence joins TRDV2 and TRDJ2; 9 positions agree with TRDD3. V dropped 3 bases and J dropped 11; count of bases not matched to a gene: 15. The CDR3 runs 16 residues. The germline V gene has CDR1 GEAIGNYY and CDR2 EKD. The CDR3 DNA is TGTGCCTGTGACCCATTACTGGGGGAGCCGACATCCCAACTCTTCTTT. It codes for CACDPLLGEPTSQLFF.

Details on this clone: The junction does not match germline at one end; this may be a read error. Other DNA sequences in this specimen translate into the identical CDR3. The J gene is TRDJ2, the V gene TRDV1, with 7 bases lining up with TRDD3. This CDR3 is built from 23 residues. CDR1 and CDR2 (germline): TSWWSYY, QGS. CDR3 nucleotides: TGTGCTCTTGGGGAACTGGGGGCCTGCCACCGTACTGGGGATCCCTATTTGACGGCACAACTCTTCTTT. This gives the protein CALGELGACHRTGDPYLTAQLFF.

The table lists this clone with a few counts. Relative to the germline gene, one junction end is altered; a read error may explain this. CDR3 DNA sequence: TGTGCTATTGGGGAAAGGACCTTCGGGGCAATCTGGGGGACGGATAAACTCATCTTT. Translated: CAIGERTFGAIWGTDKLIF. This chain connects TRDV1 to TRDJ1, with TRDD3 identical over 8 bases. The CDR3 consists of 19 residues. Germline CDR1 and CDR2: TSWWSYY and QGS.

This chain links TRDV3 with TRDJ1; possibly TRDD3 for D (5 bases). TCRdb gives no J gene; it was assigned here by matching the DNA to germline. V was clipped by 3 bases and J by 3 bases, with 32 bases between them. In germline, CDR1 is TVYSNPD, CDR2 GDNSRS (reference sequence). The CDR3 runs 19 residues. The CDR3 region has the DNA TGTGCCTTCAAATGCAGAGGAGGGGGTAAGGGGCAGTACGCCGATAAACTCATCTTT. Its translation is CAFKCRGGGKGQYADKLIF. Full variable domain (rest looked up from reference TRDV3 and TRDJ1): CDKVTQSSPDQTVASGSEVVLLCTYDTVYSNPDLFWYRIRPDYSFQFVFYGDNSRSEGADFTQGRFSVKHILTQKAFHLVISPVRTEDSATYYCAFKCRGGGKGQYADKLIFGKGTRVTVEP.

As to this clone: A read error is possible here, since a much larger clone lies one base away. This rearrangement joins TRDV1 to TRDJ1; 10 nucleotides line up with TRDD3. Germline matching of the DNA provided the J gene here, since TCRdb leaves it blank. The ends lost 2 bases at V and 6 bases at J; junction bases unmatched: 24. CDR1 TSWWSYY and CDR2 QGS come from the germline V gene. The CDR3 covers 21 residues. The CDR3 loop is CALGESSSSGLGDDAAHKLIF. As DNA, the CDR3 is TGTGCTCTTGGGGAAAGTAGTTCCTCCGGACTGGGGGATGATGCCGCGCATAAACTCATCTTT.

This clone was observed a few times. V usage is TRDV1 and J usage is TRDJ1, with a tentative D call TRDD3 (6 bases). Germline assignment: CDR1 TSWWSYY and CDR2 QGS. The CDR3 covers 19 residues. Trimming stripped 1 base from V and 2 bases from J, with 23 bases between. The chain's CDR3 is CALGERGWTWGPRTDKLIF. The CDR3 bases are TGTGCTCTTGGGGAACGGGGTTGGACGTGGGGGCCAAGGACCGATAAACTCATCTTT.

This clone occurred a few times. The junction does not match germline at one end; this may be a read error. The chain links TRDV2 to TRDJ3, with 9 bases lining up with TRDD3. CDR3 length: 18 residues. From germline, CDR1 is GEAIGNYY and CDR2 EKD. The CDR3, as DNA: TGTGCCTGTGACACCTGGGGATACGGCTCCTGGAACACCCTACAGATGTTTTTC. It is translated as CACDTWGYGSWNTLQMFF.

This clone rates as medium-sized. This chain connects TRDV3 to TRDJ2; weak D call: TRDD2 (6 bases). V lost 5 bases and J lost 1, with 20 bases in between. This CDR3 has 16 amino acids. The germline gives CDR1 TVYSNPD, CDR2 GDNSRS (reference sequence). CDR3 DNA sequence: TGTGCCCAAAATTGTCCTACCGGGGGTTTGACAGCACAACTCTTCTTT. Residues: CAQNCPTGGLTAQLFF.